The entry that follows covers one TCR beta chain sequence. Its antigen is not identified. Other nucleotide sequences from this sample produce the same CDR3. The CDR3 has 16 amino acids. Germline-derived CDR1 and CDR2 are SGHRS and YFSETQ. The V gene lost 0 bases and the J gene lost 1 base, with 12 bases spanning the gap. The sample belongs to a study of shared clonotypes between healthy human individuals. General study results and limits: Across a handful of donors, naive CD4 shared roughly 5.1%, naive CD8 more than 3%, memory CD4 about 2.5%, memory CD8 0.4% to 0.5%. Tissue TCR repertoires likely differ from these blood-only repertoires.

Positively selected for CCR7, the CD45RO-negative cells used as naive CD8 cells excluded terminally differentiated effector memory CD45RA+ cells. Those who donated were healthy HIV-negative adults, with no recent acute infections or vaccinations reported. Some clones are missing from TCRdb's copy, which holds only in-frame ones; the method was immunoSEQ multiplex PCR. The table has 1.5 million to 2.5 million clones, approximately 94% seen once. The material sequenced was naive CD8+ T cells sorted from blood. The chain carries TRBV5-1 and TRBJ2-3, with D maybe TRBD2 (6 bases). The source is a man aged 18 to 29 in good health. The DNA for the CDR3 is TGCGCCAGCAGCTTGGGCCAGGGAGGCGGCACAGATACGCAGTATTTT. It yields the protein CASSLGQGGGTDTQYF.